The following is a T cell receptor beta chain sequence with its context. Method: immunoSEQ multiplex PCR; TCRdb's copy keeps in-frame clones and lacks some. The table has about 120,000 clones, roughly 80% seen once. The data were obtained in a study of blood T cell repertoires in COVID-19. Study in general: The samples span acute and convalescent COVID-19 from the United States, Italy and Spain.

Unmatched junction bases numbered 7, after V lost 6 bases and J lost 3 bases. Germline CDR1 reads MNHNY; CDR2 reads SVGAGI (reference sequence). The CDR3 runs 15 residues. This TCR was recovered from a man aged 50-60 years with acute or convalescent COVID-19. The rearrangement joins TRBV6-6 to TRBJ1-5; 8 positions match TRBD1. Sequencing input: peripheral blood. The DNA for the CDR3 is TGTGCCAGCAGACACCGGGACAGGTACAATCAGCCCCAGCATTTT. It is translated as CASRHRDRYNQPQHF.